These 32 T cell receptor beta chains came from one sample sequenced in a study of blood T cell repertoires in COVID-19. Libraries were prepared by immunoSEQ multiplex PCR; TCRdb keeps only in-frame clonotypes and omits some of them. The top ten clones hold approximately 5.2% of a sample with tens of thousands of clones, about 83% of them seen once. Sequenced material: peripheral blood. Source of these receptors: a human donor in a cohort sampled during active COVID-19.

The sample holds a few counts of this clone. The rearrangement joins TRBV2 to TRBJ2-7; 7 nucleotides agree with TRBD2. The CDR3 extends over 13 amino acids. After removal of 11 bases from V and 3 bases from J, the junction contained 10 bases not matched to a gene. In germline, CDR1 is SNHLY, CDR2 FYNNEI. The CDR3 is CASLRGEGYEQYF. The CDR3 DNA reads TGTGCCTCACTTCGGGGGGAGGGCTACGAGCAGTACTTC. Full variable domain (rest looked up from reference TRBV2 and TRBJ2-7): EPEVTQTPSHQVTQMGQEVILRCVPISNHLYFYWYRQILGQKVEFLVSFYNNEISEKSEIFDDQFSVERPDGSNFTLKIRSTKLEDSAMYFCASLRGEGYEQYFGPGTRLTVT.

The genes are TRBV5-4 and TRBJ2-7, with 12 positions matching TRBD2. Trimming removed 0 bases from V and 0 bases from J; junction bases left unmatched: 4. Germline V gene data show CDR1 as SGHNT and CDR2 as YYREEE (reference sequence). The CDR3 spans 17 residues. The CDR3 loop is CASSLGGTSGFSYEQYF. The CDR3 DNA sequence: TGTGCCAGCAGCTTGGGGGGGACTAGCGGGTTCTCCTACGAGCAGTACTTC.

The chain joins TRBV7-8 to TRBJ2-7; 12 bases match TRBD2. J lost 3 bases, V lost 5 bases, and 5 bases had no gene match. Germline V gene lookup returns CDR1 SGHVS and CDR2 FQNEAQ. The length of the CDR3 is 15 residues. CDR3 in amino acids: CASSQTSGGLYEQYF. Written as DNA, the CDR3 is TGTGCCAGCAGCCAGACTAGCGGGGGCCTCTACGAGCAGTACTTC.

Points on this clone: Other DNA sequences from this sample encode an identical CDR3 as well. V and J are TRBV12-3 or TRBV12-4 and TRBJ2-2; D gene uncertain. CDR3 size: 12 residues. Trimming stripped 4 bases from V and 4 bases from J, with 4 bases between. CDR3 sequence (DNA): TGTGCCAGCAGTTCTAGCACCGGGGAGCTGTTTTTT. Translating it yields CASSSSTGELFF.

The genes are TRBV5-6 and TRBJ2-5, with 10 bases identical to TRBD1. Germline V gives CDR1 SGHDT, CDR2 YYEEEE. CDR3 length equals 15 residues. The V and J ends lost 4 bases and 3 bases, in that order; junction bases with no gene match: 6. The CDR3 spells CASSHDRGREETQYF. The CDR3 nucleotides are TGTGCCAGCAGCCACGACAGGGGGCGCGAAGAGACCCAGTACTTC.

The gene calls are TRBV21-1 and TRBJ2-3; the D segment call TRBD2 is taken from the table without a DNA check. TRBV21-1 is described as a pseudogene. This CDR3 has 17 amino acids. This CDR3 is CASSGGLAGRSTDTQYF. As DNA, the CDR3 is TGTGCCAGCAGCGGGGGACTAGCGGGGAGAAGCACAGATACGCAGTATTTT.

This chain joins TRBV30 and TRBJ1-3, with unresolved D. The CDR3 is made up of 13 amino acids. The V end was cut by 3 bases, the J end by 7 bases, with 13 bases between. Germline assignment: CDR1 GTSNPN and CDR2 SVGIG (reference sequence). Written as DNA, the CDR3 is TGTGCCTGGAGCCAAACATTGGCTAACACCATATATTTT. Translated: CAWSQTLANTIYF.

This clone has only one observation. V gene TRBV2 combines with J gene TRBJ1-2; unclear D gene. Trimming cost V 4 bases and J 5 bases, with 17 bases left between them. The CDR3 runs 15 residues. Germline values: CDR1 SNHLY, CDR2 FYNNEI. In DNA form, the CDR3 reads TGTGCCAGCAGTGTTTGGACCTCGAGGGATTATGGCTACACCTTC. Protein product: CASSVWTSRDYGYTF.

The CDR3 here is CASSLLSGGGQETQYF. The CDR3 nucleotides read TGTGCCAGCAGCTTGTTGTCGGGGGGAGGTCAAGAGACCCAGTACTTC. This chain uses TRBV5-4 with TRBJ2-5, with 7 positions matching TRBD2. The CDR3 length is 16 residues. V lost 1 base, J lost 2 bases, and 8 bases stayed unmatched. Germline V CDR1 and CDR2: SGHNT, YYREEE (reference sequence).

The J gene is TRBJ2-1, the V gene TRBV2, with 10 bases identical to TRBD2. This CDR3 is 15 amino acids long. Losses at the gene ends were 6 bases for V and 1 base for J; bases not matched to a gene: 3. Looked up from germline, CDR1 is SNHLY and CDR2 is FYNNEI. The CDR3 loop is CASRVAGGSYNEQFF. CDR3 nucleotides: TGTGCCAGCAGGGTAGCGGGGGGATCCTACAATGAGCAGTTCTTC. Drawing the rest from reference TRBV2 and TRBJ2-1, the complete variable domain is EPEVTQTPSHQVTQMGQEVILRCVPISNHLYFYWYRQILGQKVEFLVSFYNNEISEKSEIFDDQFSVERPDGSNFTLKIRSTKLEDSAMYFCASRVAGGSYNEQFFGPGTRLTVL.

This chain uses TRBV27 with TRBJ2-7; TRBD1 matches at 9 bases. Trimming cost V 7 bases and J 5 bases; bases outside gene matches: 9. Per the germline V gene, CDR1 is MNHEY and CDR2 is SMNVEV (reference sequence). The CDR3 has 14 amino acids. This CDR3 reads CASKVWGQGNEQYF. The DNA for the CDR3 is TGTGCCAGCAAGGTGTGGGGACAGGGTAACGAGCAGTACTTC.

This clone appeared a few times. The rearrangement links TRBV18 to TRBJ2-3; a weak D match, TRBD2 (5 bases). V was cut by 2 bases and J by 10 bases, with 16 bases left in between. Germline values: CDR1 KGHSH, CDR2 LQKENI. The CDR3 runs 14 residues. The chain's CDR3 is CASSPTSDFPPQYF. The CDR3 nucleotides read TGTGCCAGCTCACCAACTTCGGACTTCCCCCCGCAGTATTTT.

J is TRBJ1-2 and V is TRBV7-2; 8 nucleotides match TRBD1. V shed 5 bases, J shed 8 bases, and the junction held 16 bases outside the gene matches. CDR3 length: 16 residues. Germline V gene sequence: CDR1 SGHTA, CDR2 FQGNSA. The CDR3 DNA reads as TGTGCCAGCAGCCTCCGACTTGACAGGGGTAGAATGGGCTACACCTTC. It codes for CASSLRLDRGRMGYTF.

The rearrangement uses TRBV12-3 or TRBV12-4 and TRBJ2-5, with TRBD1 matching over 7 bases. This CDR3 is 13 amino acids long. Losses at the gene ends were 7 bases for V and 3 bases for J; bases not matched to a gene: 5. Here the CDR3 reads CASKPGQKETQYF. In DNA, the CDR3 is TGTGCCAGCAAACCGGGACAGAAAGAGACCCAGTACTTC.

Here the CDR3 DNA reads TGTGCCAGCAACCGAGGGGACAGGGGAAGGTGGGAGCAGTACTTC. Amino acid sequence: CASNRGDRGRWEQYF. V usage is TRBV7-9 and J usage is TRBJ2-7, with TRBD1 identical over 10 bases. Germline loops: CDR1 SEHNR, CDR2 FQNEAQ (reference sequence). This CDR3 has 15 residues. V was pared by 7 bases and J by 7 bases, with 13 bases of the junction left unmatched.

The chain recombines TRBV10-2 with TRBJ1-3, with D possibly being TRBD1 (5 bases). V dropped 4 bases and J dropped 0 bases, with 16 bases sitting between them. Germline CDR1 reads WSHSY; CDR2 reads SAAADI. CDR3 length equals 17 residues. In DNA, the CDR3 is TGCGCCAGCAGTGTGTTCGGGACTGGGAGCTCTGGAAACACCATATATTTT. Translation: CASSVFGTGSSGNTIYF.

The V gene is TRBV6-5, the J gene TRBJ1-3; no definite D call. The germline CDR1 and CDR2 sequences are MNHEY and SVGAGI. The CDR3 is made up of 13 amino acids. V lost 7 bases and J lost 3, with 10 bases in between. This chain's CDR3 is CASKQDYGNTIYF. The DNA for the CDR3 is TGTGCCAGCAAGCAGGACTATGGAAACACCATATATTTT.

The V and J genes are TRBV6-6 and TRBJ1-5; D gene ambiguous. The CDR3 has 13 amino acids. CDR1 MNHNY and CDR2 SVGAGI come from the germline V gene (reference sequence). V lost 4 bases, J lost 8 bases, and 12 bases lay in between. The CDR3 loop reads CASSSPVEEPQHF. The CDR3 DNA reads TGTGCCAGCAGTTCGCCGGTGGAGGAGCCCCAGCATTTT.

The gene calls are TRBV4-1 and TRBJ2-1; 14 nucleotides match TRBD2. CDR3 length: 17 amino acids. CDR1 MGHRA and CDR2 YSYEKL come from the germline V gene. V was clipped by 4 bases and J by 10 bases; unmatched bases: 12. The CDR3 nucleotides are TGCGCCAGCAGCCCCAAACTGACTAGCGGGGGGGCCCACGAGCAGTTCTTC. It specifies CASSPKLTSGGAHEQFF.

The gene calls are TRBV7-3 and TRBJ1-2, with D hard to call. The CDR3 covers 17 residues. Germline V CDR1 and CDR2: SGHTA, FQGTGA. The V and J ends lost 2 bases and 0 bases respectively, with 16 bases between them. CDR3 protein: CASSLEPSEISNYGYTF. The DNA for the CDR3 is TGTGCCAGCAGCTTAGAGCCGAGTGAAATCTCTAACTATGGCTACACCTTC.

This chain links TRBV11-2 with TRBJ2-7; weak D call: TRBD1 (6 bases). V lost 4 bases and J lost 0, with 13 bases in between. The germline CDR1 and CDR2 sequences are SGHAT and FQNNGV. The CDR3 totals 15 residues. The CDR3 sequence is CASSSRTVNSYEQYF. For the CDR3, the DNA is TGTGCCAGCAGCTCCCGGACAGTGAACTCCTACGAGCAGTACTTC.

This chain uses TRBV19 with TRBJ1-2; TRBD1 aligns across 8 bases. The CDR3 length is 13 residues. The junction had 4 bases not matched to a gene; V was cut back by 5 bases and J by 5 bases. From germline, CDR1 is LNHDA and CDR2 SQIVND (reference sequence). CDR3 sequence reads: CASSETGEYGYTF. The CDR3, as DNA: TGTGCCAGTAGTGAGACAGGGGAATATGGCTACACCTTC.

In this sample, this clone turned up once. The chain employs TRBV6-5 and TRBJ2-7; 7 bases match TRBD1. The trim removed 5 bases at V and 11 bases at J, leaving 6 bases unmatched. Germline loops: CDR1 MNHEY, CDR2 SVGAGI. The CDR3 consists of 11 residues. CDR3 sequence reads: CASSKTGKEYF. DNA for the CDR3: TGTGCCAGCAGTAAGACAGGGAAGGAGTACTTC.

J is TRBJ1-4 and V is TRBV9; D possibly corresponds to TRBD1 (5 bases). The CDR3 loop spans 19 amino acids. Germline V lookup: CDR1 SGDLS, CDR2 YYNGEE. Trimming took off 0 bases at V and 10 bases at J, with 28 bases between the two ends. CDR3 sequence (DNA): TGTGCCAGCAGCGTAGTCCCAAGGGGAGGCGCAGCGAGGTACGGAAAACTGTTTTTT. Translating it yields CASSVVPRGGAARYGKLFF. Full variable domain (outside the CDR3, taken from reference TRBV9 and TRBJ1-4): DSGVTQTPKHLITATGQRVTLRCSPRSGDLSVYWYQQSLDQGLQFLIQYYNGEERAKGNILERFSAQQFPDLHSELNLSSLELGDSALYFCASSVVPRGGAARYGKLFFGSGTQLSVL.

J is TRBJ1-5 and V is TRBV20-1; D not resolved. In germline, CDR1 is DFQATT, CDR2 SNEGSKA (reference sequence). The CDR3 runs 13 residues. The V and J ends lost 3 bases and 5 bases respectively, with 11 bases between them. CDR3 coding DNA: TGCAGTGCTAGTCCCGGAGGGCATCAGCCCCAGCATTTT. This encodes CSASPGGHQPQHF.

The chain joins TRBV18 to TRBJ2-3; TRBD1 is a possible D gene (5 bases). Germline CDR1 and CDR2: KGHSH and LQKENI. The CDR3 length is 17 residues. V dropped 3 bases and J dropped 0 bases, with 16 bases sitting between them. The CDR3: CASSPPGRSGSTDTQYF. The CDR3 nucleotides are TGTGCCAGCTCACCTCCAGGGCGCTCAGGGAGCACAGATACGCAGTATTTT.

The rearrangement joins TRBV7-2 to TRBJ2-2; the match to TRBD1 covers 9 bases. V was clipped by 0 bases and J by 1 base; unmatched bases: 0. This CDR3 is built from 16 residues. CDR1 SGHTA and CDR2 FQGNSA come from the germline V gene. The CDR3 DNA reads as TGTGCCAGCAGCTTAGCGGGACAGGGGAACACCGGGGAGCTGTTTTTT. This gives the protein CASSLAGQGNTGELFF.

This chain links TRBV3-1 (or the pseudogene TRBV3-2) with TRBJ2-1; 8 bases align to TRBD1. V lost 2 bases to trimming and J lost 6 bases; unmatched junction nucleotides: 3. Per germline, CDR1 LGHDT and CDR2 YNNKEL (reference sequence). The CDR3 totals 14 residues. This CDR3 reads CASSQSTGGNEQFF. CDR3 DNA: TGTGCCAGCAGCCAAAGCACAGGGGGCAATGAGCAGTTCTTC.

This chain links TRBV5-4 with TRBJ2-3; TRBD2 is a possible D gene (7 bases). Trimming removed 4 bases at V and 6 bases at J, with 18 bases between. This CDR3 comprises 15 residues. The germline CDR1 and CDR2 sequences are SGHNT and YYREEE (reference sequence). The CDR3, as DNA: TGTGCCAGCAGCCCGGGGGGCCCGAGTCTGGATACGCAGTATTTT. Protein sequence: CASSPGGPSLDTQYF. The full variable domain, in which reference TRBV5-4 and TRBJ2-3 provide the parts outside the CDR3, is ETGVTQSPTHLIKTRGQQVTLRCSSQSGHNTVSWYQQALGQGPQFIFQYYREEENGRGNFPPRFSGLQFPNYSSELNVNALELDDSALYLCASSPGGPSLDTQYFGPGTRLTVL.

V is TRBV5-1 and J is TRBJ2-2; tentative D call: TRBD2 (5 bases). CDR3 length equals 14 residues. Germline lookup yields CDR1 SGHRS and CDR2 YFSETQ. V shed 6 bases and J shed 5 bases, with 14 bases lying between them. The CDR3 reads CASKALSGTGELFF. In nucleotides, the CDR3 is TGCGCCAGCAAGGCCCTTTCGGGGACCGGGGAGCTGTTTTTT.

The chain joins TRBV5-6 to TRBJ1-1; possibly TRBD1 for D (5 bases). Germline V gene sequence: CDR1 SGHDT, CDR2 YYEEEE. V was cut by 9 bases and J by 5 bases, with 20 bases left in between. The CDR3 contains 14 residues. The CDR3 protein is CATHEGQGGTEAFF. CDR3 coding DNA: TGTGCCACTCACGAGGGGCAGGGAGGTACTGAAGCTTTCTTT.

The J gene is TRBJ1-2, the V gene TRBV28; possible D gene TRBD1, 6 bases. CDR3 length: 15 residues. Germline V gene lookup returns CDR1 MDHEN and CDR2 SYDVKM. The ends were cut back, 3 bases at V and 4 bases at J, with 15 bases in the middle. This CDR3 is CASSLGGQGPYGYTF. CDR3 bases: TGTGCCAGCAGTTTGGGGGGGCAGGGGCCCTATGGCTACACCTTC.